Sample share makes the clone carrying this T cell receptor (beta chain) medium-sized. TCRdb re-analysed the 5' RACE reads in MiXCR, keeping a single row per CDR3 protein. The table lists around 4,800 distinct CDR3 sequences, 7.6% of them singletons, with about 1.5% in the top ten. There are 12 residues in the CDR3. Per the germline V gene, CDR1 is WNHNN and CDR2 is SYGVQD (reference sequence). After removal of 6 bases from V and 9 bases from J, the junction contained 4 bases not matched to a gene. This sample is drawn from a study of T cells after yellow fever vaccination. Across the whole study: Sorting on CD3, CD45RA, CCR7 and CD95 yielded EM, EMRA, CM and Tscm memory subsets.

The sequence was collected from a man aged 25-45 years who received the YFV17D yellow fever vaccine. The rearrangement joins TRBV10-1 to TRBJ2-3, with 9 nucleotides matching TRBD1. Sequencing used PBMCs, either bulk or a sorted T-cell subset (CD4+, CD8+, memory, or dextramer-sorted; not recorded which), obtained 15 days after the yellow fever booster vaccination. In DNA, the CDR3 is TGCGCCAGCAGGGGACAGGGAGAGACGCAGTATTTT. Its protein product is CASRGQGETQYF.